These 16 T cell receptor beta chains were all obtained from the same sample, sequenced in a study of shared clonotypes between healthy human individuals. CD8 cells classed as naive were CD45RO-negative and positively selected for CCR7, excluding terminally differentiated effector memory CD45RA+ cells. The protocol was immunoSEQ multiplex PCR, while the TCRdb copy is restricted to in-frame clones and leaves out a portion. This sample has hundreds of thousands of clones, with over 90% found just once. Specimen: naive CD8+ T cells sorted from blood. The receptors derive from a man under 40 in good health.

This chain joins TRBV14 and TRBJ2-7; D is ambiguous. Germline V lookup: CDR1 SGHDN, CDR2 FVKESK. The length of the CDR3 is 14 residues. Trimming removed 3 bases at V and 6 bases at J, with 15 bases between. In DNA, the CDR3 is TGTGCCAGCAGCCACAGAACGCAGCCTCTCGAGCAGTACTTC. Amino acids: CASSHRTQPLEQYF.

V is TRBV9 and J is TRBJ2-3; 9 bases map to TRBD2. The CDR3 loop spans 18 amino acids. Germline CDR1 reads SGDLS; CDR2 reads YYNGEE. Trimming took 4 bases from V and 1 from J; bases not matched to a gene: 13. CDR3 nucleotide sequence: TGTGCCAGCAGCAGGACTAGCGATTTTAGGCGGGGCACAGATACGCAGTATTTT. Translated: CASSRTSDFRRGTDTQYF.

This clone has only one observation. This rearrangement joins TRBV7-2 to TRBJ2-7, with 7 bases aligning to TRBD2. Germline V CDR1 and CDR2: SGHTA, FQGNSA. The CDR3 is made up of 16 amino acids. V lost 8 bases, J lost 0 bases, and 13 bases stayed unmatched. CDR3 nucleotide sequence: TGTGCCAGCCGAAGCGCCGTGGCTAGCGGCTCCTACGAGCAGTACTTC. The encoded protein is CASRSAVASGSYEQYF.

The V call is TRBV4-1, the J call TRBJ2-5; D unclear. The CDR3 consists of 13 residues. Germline CDR1 is MGHRA and CDR2 is YSYEKL. V was cut by 1 base and J by 4 bases, with 7 bases left in between. This CDR3 reads CASSQGGGETQYF. The CDR3 DNA sequence: TGCGCCAGCAGCCAAGGAGGTGGAGAGACCCAGTACTTC.

V and J are TRBV6-5 and TRBJ2-2; D is perhaps TRBD2 (5 bases). CDR1 is MNHEY, CDR2 SVGAGI, per germline. Trimming removed 10 bases at V and 0 bases at J, with 12 bases between. This CDR3 contains 14 residues. CDR3: CATQAETNTGELFF. As DNA, the CDR3 is TGTGCCACTCAAGCGGAAACGAACACCGGGGAGCTGTTTTTT.

This clone was seen just once. The CDR3 nucleotides are TGTGCCAGCAGCCAAGGTGTGGGACTCCTCACAGATACGCAGTATTTT. Translating it yields CASSQGVGLLTDTQYF. This chain joins TRBV7-9 and TRBJ2-3, with D possibly matching TRBD2 (6 bases). Deletions cut 5 bases from V and 2 bases from J, with 17 bases between. The CDR3 loop spans 16 amino acids. Germline-derived CDR1 and CDR2 are SEHNR and FQNEAQ (reference sequence).

The chain uses TRBV5-1 and TRBJ1-4, with a tentative D call TRBD1 (5 bases). Germline values: CDR1 SGHRS, CDR2 YFSETQ. The ends were cut back, 2 bases at V and 0 bases at J, with 11 bases in the middle. There are 16 residues in the CDR3. For the CDR3, the DNA is TGCGCCAGCAGCTTTAGAGACAGAGCAACTAATGAAAAACTGTTTTTT. It translates to CASSFRDRATNEKLFF.

The rearrangement joins TRBV2 to TRBJ2-7, with D possibly matching TRBD2 (6 bases). V gave up 7 bases and J gave up 6 bases, with 13 bases separating them. Germline CDR1 and CDR2: SNHLY and FYNNEI. This CDR3 comprises 12 residues. The CDR3 sequence: CASIGGSIEQYF. CDR3 bases: TGTGCCAGCATCGGAGGGAGTATCGAGCAGTACTTC.

The chain links TRBV7-9 to TRBJ2-3; D not certain. The V and J ends lost 5 bases and 5 bases respectively, with 11 bases between them. Germline loops: CDR1 SEHNR, CDR2 FQNEAQ (reference sequence). The CDR3 has 13 amino acids. The DNA for the CDR3 is TGTGCCAGCAGCGACCGAGGAGAAGATACGCAGTATTTT. Its protein product is CASSDRGEDTQYF.

This chain links TRBV4-3 with TRBJ2-7; no definite D call. Between the trimmed V and J ends, which lost 0 bases and 0 bases, there was a span of 12 bases. Germline assignment: CDR1 LGHNA and CDR2 YSLEER. The CDR3 loop spans 16 amino acids. Here the CDR3 reads CASSQDWQTLSYEQYF. The CDR3 DNA reads as TGCGCCAGCAGCCAAGATTGGCAGACCCTCTCCTACGAGCAGTACTTC.

The chain combines TRBV11-3 with TRBJ2-1; 12 bases agree with TRBD2. Unmatched junction bases numbered 7, after V lost 4 bases and J lost 6 bases. The CDR3 covers 16 residues. Per germline, CDR1 SGHNT and CDR2 YENEEA. CDR3 DNA: TGTGCCAGCAGCTCAAGGACTAGCGGGATAGGCAATGAGCAGTTCTTC. This sequence encodes CASSSRTSGIGNEQFF.

The chain links TRBV6-5 to TRBJ2-7; 10 bases line up with TRBD1. Germline CDR1 and CDR2: MNHEY and SVGAGI. The V gene end was trimmed by 5 bases and the J gene end by 2 bases; junction bases not matched to a gene: 6. This CDR3 has 15 amino acids. DNA of the CDR3: TGTGCCAGCAGTCCCCAGACAGGGGGCGCCTACGAGCAGTACTTC. Translated: CASSPQTGGAYEQYF.

The chain links TRBV19 to TRBJ2-7; D is perhaps TRBD1 (5 bases). CDR1 and CDR2 from the germline V gene are LNHDA and SQIVND (reference sequence). There are 14 residues in the CDR3. Trimming cost V 3 bases and J 2 bases, with 11 bases left between them. CDR3 DNA: TGTGCCAGTAGTATTCCAGGGCGAGCCTACGAGCAGTACTTC. Translation: CASSIPGRAYEQYF.

The rearrangement links TRBV5-4 to TRBJ2-1; 11 bases fit TRBD2. Germline V lookup: CDR1 SGHNT, CDR2 YYREEE (reference sequence). This CDR3 comprises 15 residues. V was pared by 2 bases and J by 8 bases, with 6 bases of the junction left unmatched. The CDR3 here is CASSFSGRAIYEQFF. The CDR3 DNA reads as TGTGCCAGCAGCTTTAGCGGGAGGGCCATCTATGAGCAGTTCTTC.

This clone was seen just once. The rearrangement uses TRBV11-2 and TRBJ2-1; 8 nucleotides align to TRBD1. The CDR3 sequence is 14 residues long. CDR1 and CDR2 (germline): SGHAT, FQNNGV. Germline trimming cut 7 bases from V and 2 bases from J; bases unmatched to any gene: 4. Here the CDR3 DNA reads TGTGCCAGCAACGGACAGGGACCCTACAATGAGCAGTTCTTC. Translating gives CASNGQGPYNEQFF.

V is TRBV27 and J is TRBJ2-7; D gene ambiguous. Deletions cut 0 bases from V and 7 bases from J, with 10 bases between. CDR1 MNHEY and CDR2 SMNVEV come from the germline V gene (reference sequence). The CDR3 contains 13 residues. CDR3 nucleotide sequence: TGTGCCAGCAGTTTATCGACTGATCGGGAGCAGTACTTC. Its translation is CASSLSTDREQYF.